These 25 T cell receptor beta chains were all obtained from the same sample, sequenced in a study of T cells in Graves' hyperthyroidism and ophthalmopathy. The TCR beta CDR3 regions underwent amplification using RNA transcripts as the source. A first-round RT-PCR of the TCR CDR3 used the HTBI primer set. One entry per CDR3 protein results from TCRdb running MiXCR on the multiplex PCR reads. This sample has about 420,000 distinct CDR3 sequences, with approximately 14% found just once. Sequences were obtained from blood. The receptors were sampled from a woman aged 18-29 years with Graves' hyperthyroidism.

This rearrangement joins TRBV28 to TRBJ2-2; D might be TRBD2 (7 bases). Per the germline V gene, CDR1 is MDHEN and CDR2 is SYDVKM. Trimming cost V 2 bases and J 4 bases, with 17 bases left between them. CDR3 length: 17 amino acids. This chain's CDR3 is CASSLKYGAGATGELFF. In DNA form, the CDR3 reads TGTGCCAGCAGTTTAAAGTATGGTGCGGGGGCCACCGGGGAGCTGTTTTTT.

This clonotype was seen repeatedly, ten times or more. The J gene is TRBJ2-7, the V gene TRBV7-2; D assignment may be TRBD1 or TRBD2 (5 bases each). The germline V gene has CDR1 SGHTA and CDR2 FQGNSA. V was shortened by 2 bases and J by 1 base, with 12 bases between the two germline ends. This CDR3 is built from 15 residues. CDR3 nucleotides: TGTGCCAGCAGCTTAATCGGGGCGGTTTCCTACGAGCAGTACTTC. Amino acids: CASSLIGAVSYEQYF.

J is TRBJ2-7 and V is TRBV27, with 8 bases that match TRBD2. This CDR3 is built from 15 residues. The germline V gene encodes CDR1 MNHEY and CDR2 SMNVEV (reference sequence). V was clipped by 6 bases and J by 3 bases; unmatched bases: 10. CDR3 DNA sequence: TGTGCCAGCAGGGGAAGCGGGGGTGTCATCTACGAGCAGTACTTC. Translating it yields CASRGSGGVIYEQYF.

This clonotype was counted ten times or more. J is TRBJ1-4 and V is TRBV28; TRBD1 is a possible D gene (6 bases). The ends were cut back, 9 bases at V and 3 bases at J, with 11 bases in the middle. The germline gives CDR1 MDHEN, CDR2 SYDVKM. The CDR3 runs 13 residues. For the CDR3, the DNA is TGTGCCAGTTCAGGGGCGGCTAATGAAAAACTGTTTTTT. Protein: CASSGAANEKLFF.

This clonotype was counted ten times or more. This chain joins TRBV7-9 and TRBJ2-7; D is unresolved. From germline, CDR1 is SEHNR and CDR2 FQNEAQ (reference sequence). V was trimmed by 2 bases and J by 4 bases, leaving 15 bases between them. The CDR3 runs 15 residues. The chain's CDR3 is CASSLFGSDTYEQYF. The CDR3 DNA reads as TGTGCCAGCAGCTTATTTGGCTCAGATACTTACGAGCAGTACTTC.

V and J are TRBV3-1 and TRBJ1-5; a weak D match, TRBD1 (6 bases). The CDR3 spans 15 residues. In germline, CDR1 is LGHDT, CDR2 YNNKEL (reference sequence). The ends were cut back, 4 bases at V and 4 bases at J, with 14 bases in the middle. The CDR3 DNA is TGTGCCAGCAGCCCCGAAGGACAGAGGAATCAGCCCCAGCATTTT. Translating gives CASSPEGQRNQPQHF.

This clonotype turned up a few times. The rearrangement joins TRBV6-1 to TRBJ1-1; possible D gene TRBD1, 5 bases. Trimming pared 2 bases from V and 3 bases from J, leaving 13 bases between. The length of the CDR3 is 15 residues. Germline assignment: CDR1 MNHNS and CDR2 SASEGT. This chain's CDR3 is CASSEFLDKDTEAFF. CDR3 DNA sequence: TGTGCCAGCAGTGAATTTTTGGACAAGGACACTGAAGCTTTCTTT.

This clonotype has just one count. The gene calls are TRBV19 and TRBJ2-2, with a tentative D call TRBD1 (6 bases). V lost 1 base to trimming and J lost 6 bases, with 12 bases between them. CDR1 is LNHDA, CDR2 SQIVND, per germline (reference sequence). This CDR3 is 15 amino acids long. CDR3 protein: CASSIGRGMAGELFF. DNA for the CDR3: TGTGCCAGTAGTATAGGAAGGGGGATGGCCGGGGAGCTGTTTTTT.

The chain joins TRBV6-7 to TRBJ2-5, with TRBD2 matching 8 bases. TRBV6-7 falls under the ORF class, with uncertain function. Trimming took 9 bases from V and 4 from J; bases not matched to a gene: 13. CDR3 length: 15 amino acids. The CDR3 protein is CARSNSRTSPETQYF. Here the CDR3 DNA reads TGTGCCAGATCAAATTCGCGGACTAGCCCAGAGACCCAGTACTTC.

This clonotype was counted only a few times. The chain recombines TRBV2 with TRBJ2-5, with D uncertain. V was pared by 3 bases and J by 0 bases, with 8 bases between. Per germline, CDR1 SNHLY and CDR2 FYNNEI. This CDR3 is built from 14 residues. The CDR3 DNA is TGTGCCAGCAGTGATCGAACTCACCAAGAGACCCAGTACTTC. Translating it yields CASSDRTHQETQYF.

The rearrangement joins TRBV7-8 to TRBJ2-4; perhaps D is TRBD1 or TRBD2 (6 bases each). V was shortened by 1 base and J by 8 bases, with 12 bases between the two germline ends. CDR3 size: 14 residues. Germline-derived CDR1 and CDR2 are SGHVS and FQNEAQ. In DNA form, the CDR3 reads TGTGCCAGCAGCTTAGACCCGGGGGCTGACATTCAGTACTTC. It translates to CASSLDPGADIQYF.

In nucleotides, the CDR3 is TGCGCCAGCAGCCAGGGCGCAAAAGATACGCAGTATTTT. Protein product: CASSQGAKDTQYF. The chain recombines TRBV5-1 with TRBJ2-3; weak D call: TRBD1 (5 bases). Germline V gene data show CDR1 as SGHRS and CDR2 as YFSETQ. V lost 4 bases and J 5 bases, leaving 11 bases between the germline ends. The CDR3 length is 13 residues. The full variable domain, with the rest looked up from reference TRBV5-1 and TRBJ2-3, is KAGVTQTPRYLIKTRGQQVTLSCSPISGHRSVSWYQQTPGQGLQFLFEYFSETQRNKGNFPGRFSGRQFSNSRSEMNVSTLELGDSALYLCASSQGAKDTQYFGPGTRLTVL.

This clonotype has a count of ten or more. The J gene is TRBJ1-1, the V gene TRBV11-2; TRBD1 is a possible D gene (5 bases). The CDR3 covers 16 residues. V shed 5 bases and J shed 1 base, with 17 bases lying between them. Germline V lookup: CDR1 SGHAT, CDR2 FQNNGV. The CDR3 sequence is CASSPGAAGRNTEAFF. DNA of the CDR3: TGTGCCAGCAGCCCCGGGGCGGCCGGACGGAACACTGAAGCTTTCTTT.

A few counts support this clonotype. The rearrangement links TRBV20-1 to TRBJ2-1; D is undetermined. This CDR3 has 15 amino acids. V lost 3 bases and J 0 bases, leaving 12 bases between the germline ends. CDR1 and CDR2 from the germline V gene are DFQATT and SNEGSKA (reference sequence). The CDR3 loop is CSASRQASSYNEQFF. The CDR3 nucleotides are TGCAGTGCTAGTCGGCAGGCCAGCTCCTACAATGAGCAGTTCTTC.

There are a few counts of this clonotype. Written as DNA, the CDR3 is TGTGCCACCAGCAGAGTTCCGCGTGAACTCAGCTCTGGGGCCAACGTCCTGACTTTC. It translates to CATSRVPRELSSGANVLTF. The V gene is TRBV15, the J gene TRBJ2-6; D gene uncertain. V dropped 1 base and J dropped 0 bases, with 16 bases sitting between them. The CDR3 contains 19 residues. Germline V gives CDR1 LNHNV, CDR2 YYDKDF (reference sequence).

This clonotype was found many times. The chain couples TRBV7-2 to TRBJ2-2, with 13 positions matching TRBD2. Germline-derived CDR1 and CDR2 are SGHTA and FQGNSA. V gave up 6 bases and J gave up 4 bases; unmatched junction bases: 5. There are 16 residues in the CDR3. DNA for the CDR3: TGTGCCAGCAGAAGGACTAGCGGGAGTGGCACCGGGGAGCTGTTTTTT. Translated: CASRRTSGSGTGELFF.

The table lists this clonotype with many counts. The CDR3 protein is CASSLWTSGLSYNEQFF. Here the CDR3 DNA reads TGTGCCAGCAGCTTATGGACTAGCGGGCTCTCCTACAATGAGCAGTTCTTC. The genes are TRBV11-2 and TRBJ2-1, with 11 bases identical to TRBD2. Germline CDR1 is SGHAT and CDR2 is FQNNGV. The CDR3 has 17 residues. The V segment lost 2 bases and the J segment 0 bases; nucleotides outside the gene matches: 3.

This clonotype was seen ten or more times. The chain uses TRBV11-2 and TRBJ2-5, with a possible D match to TRBD1 (5 bases). The CDR3 is 14 residues long. V lost 5 bases to trimming and J lost 14 bases, with 24 bases between them. In germline, CDR1 is SGHAT, CDR2 FQNNGV. The DNA of the CDR3 is TGTGCCAGCAGCCCCCAATCTGATAGGGGTCAGAGTTACTTC. Translating it yields CASSPQSDRGQSYF.

In its sample, this clonotype was seen many times. This rearrangement joins TRBV24-1 to TRBJ2-1; 9 bases are shared with TRBD2. This CDR3 contains 17 residues. Per the germline V gene, CDR1 is KGHDR and CDR2 is SFDVKD. The junction had 13 bases not matched to a gene; V was cut back by 1 base and J by 10 bases. The CDR3: CATSDFSRASGVWEQFF. The CDR3 DNA sequence: TGTGCCACCAGTGATTTTAGTAGGGCTAGCGGGGTTTGGGAGCAGTTCTTC.

Ten or more counts support this clonotype. The chain carries TRBV12-3 or TRBV12-4 and TRBJ2-7; 9 bases map to TRBD1. This CDR3 spans 14 amino acids. After removal of 1 base from V and 10 bases from J, the junction contained 8 bases not matched to a gene. The CDR3 DNA reads TGTGCCAGCAGTTTAGAGGGACAGGGAACTGATCAGTACTTC. Encoded protein: CASSLEGQGTDQYF.

This clonotype was counted ten times or more. The J gene is TRBJ1-6, the V gene TRBV12-3 or TRBV12-4; TRBD1 aligns across 7 bases. The CDR3 has 14 residues. With 2 bases clipped from V and 9 bases from J, the junction kept 4 bases outside the gene matches. CDR3 nucleotides: TGTGCCAGCAGTTTACAGGGGGGTGGTTCACCCCTCCACTTT. It is translated as CASSLQGGGSPLHF.

The rearrangement joins TRBV29-1 to TRBJ2-7; tentatively, D is TRBD2 (6 bases). CDR1 and CDR2 from the germline V gene are SQVTM and ANQGSEA. Trimming stripped 7 bases from V and 2 bases from J, with 9 bases between. This CDR3 is 11 amino acids long. CDR3 sequence (DNA): TGCAGCGCGGGGGACCCCTACGAGCAGTACTTC. This sequence encodes CSAGDPYEQYF.

This clonotype was counted ten times or more. This sequence joins TRBV28 and TRBJ1-5, with D possibly TRBD1 on 6 matching bases. V was pared by 10 bases and J by 1 base, with 8 bases between. This CDR3 comprises 12 residues. Germline CDR1 MDHEN, CDR2 SYDVKM. The CDR3 coding sequence is TGTGCCACCCAGGGGAGCAATCAGCCCCAGCATTTT. The encoded protein is CATQGSNQPQHF.

This clonotype has a count of ten or more. A much larger clone lies a single base off, so this may be a read error. The chain is built from TRBV6-1 and TRBJ2-5; no firm D call. This CDR3 comprises 11 residues. Trimming removed 7 bases from V and 0 bases from J, with 3 bases in between. From germline, CDR1 is MNHNS and CDR2 SASEGT. As DNA, the CDR3 is TGTGCCAGCACTTACCAAGAGACCCAGTACTTC. As protein: CASTYQETQYF.

The rearrangement links TRBV27 to TRBJ2-1; TRBD1 aligns across 7 bases. Looked up from germline, CDR1 is MNHEY and CDR2 is SMNVEV (reference sequence). V gave up 6 bases and J gave up 10 bases; unmatched junction bases: 21. This CDR3 has 17 amino acids. This CDR3 reads CASRPVRDRPTSYEQFF. The CDR3 DNA reads TGTGCCAGCAGACCTGTCCGGGACAGACCGACCTCCTACGAGCAGTTCTTC.